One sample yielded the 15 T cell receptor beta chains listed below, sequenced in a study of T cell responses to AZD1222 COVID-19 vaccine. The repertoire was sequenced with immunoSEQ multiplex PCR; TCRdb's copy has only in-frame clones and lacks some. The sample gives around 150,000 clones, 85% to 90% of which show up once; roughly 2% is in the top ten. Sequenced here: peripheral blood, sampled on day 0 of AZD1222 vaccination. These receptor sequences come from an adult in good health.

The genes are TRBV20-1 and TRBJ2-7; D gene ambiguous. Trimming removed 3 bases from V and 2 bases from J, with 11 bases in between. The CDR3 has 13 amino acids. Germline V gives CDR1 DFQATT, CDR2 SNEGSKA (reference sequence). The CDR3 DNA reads TGCAGTGCTAGTGAACAGTCCCCCTACGAGCAGTACTTC. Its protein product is CSASEQSPYEQYF.

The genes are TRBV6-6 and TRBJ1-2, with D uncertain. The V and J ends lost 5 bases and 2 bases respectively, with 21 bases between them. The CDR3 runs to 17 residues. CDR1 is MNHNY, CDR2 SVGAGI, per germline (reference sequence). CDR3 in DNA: TGTGCCAGCAGTCCCCTGGTTGGGAGTACGTCAAACTATGGCTACACCTTC. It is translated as CASSPLVGSTSNYGYTF.

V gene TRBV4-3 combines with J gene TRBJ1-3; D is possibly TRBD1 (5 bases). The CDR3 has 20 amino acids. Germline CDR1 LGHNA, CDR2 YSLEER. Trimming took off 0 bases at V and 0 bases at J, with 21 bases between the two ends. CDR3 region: CASSQEPQAAGQSSGNTIYF. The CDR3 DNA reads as TGCGCCAGCAGCCAAGAACCTCAGGCAGCGGGGCAAAGCTCTGGAAACACCATATATTTT.

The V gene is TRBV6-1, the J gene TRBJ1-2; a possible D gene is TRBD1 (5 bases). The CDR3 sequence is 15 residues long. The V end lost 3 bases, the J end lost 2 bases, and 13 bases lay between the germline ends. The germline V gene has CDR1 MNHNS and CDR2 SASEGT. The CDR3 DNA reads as TGTGCCAGCAGTGAGAATGGACATAAGAACTATGGCTACACCTTC. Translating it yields CASSENGHKNYGYTF.

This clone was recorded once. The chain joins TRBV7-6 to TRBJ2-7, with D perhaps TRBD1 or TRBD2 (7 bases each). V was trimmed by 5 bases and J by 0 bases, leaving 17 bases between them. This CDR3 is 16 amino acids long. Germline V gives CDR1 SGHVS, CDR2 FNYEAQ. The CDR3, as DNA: TGTGCCAGCAGCCTCCTGGCGGGGGACAGCTCCTACGAGCAGTACTTC. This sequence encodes CASSLLAGDSSYEQYF.

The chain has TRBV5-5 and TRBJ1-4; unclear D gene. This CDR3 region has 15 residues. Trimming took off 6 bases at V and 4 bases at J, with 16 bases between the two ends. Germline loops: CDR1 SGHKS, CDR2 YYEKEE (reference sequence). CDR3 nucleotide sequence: TGTGCCAGCACCCAGGTCAGCAGACGTAATGAAAAACTGTTTTTT. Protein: CASTQVSRRNEKLFF.

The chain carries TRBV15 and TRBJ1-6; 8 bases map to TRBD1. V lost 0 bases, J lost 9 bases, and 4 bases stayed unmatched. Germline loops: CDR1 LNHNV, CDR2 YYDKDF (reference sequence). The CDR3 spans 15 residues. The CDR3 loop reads CATSRDQGAGSPLHF. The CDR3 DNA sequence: TGTGCCACCAGCAGAGACCAGGGGGCCGGTTCACCCCTCCACTTT.

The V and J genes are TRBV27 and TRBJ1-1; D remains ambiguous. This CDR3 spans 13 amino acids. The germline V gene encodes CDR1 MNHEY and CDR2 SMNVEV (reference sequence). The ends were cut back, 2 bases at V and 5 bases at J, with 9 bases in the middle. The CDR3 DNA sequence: TGTGCCAGCAGTTTAGGCGGATGGACTGAAGCTTTCTTT. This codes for CASSLGGWTEAFF.

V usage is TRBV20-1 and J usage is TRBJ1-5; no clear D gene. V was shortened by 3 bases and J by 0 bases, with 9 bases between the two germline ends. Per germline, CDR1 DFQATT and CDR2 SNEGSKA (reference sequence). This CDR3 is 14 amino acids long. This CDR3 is CSASRQYSNQPQHF. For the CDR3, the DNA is TGCAGTGCTAGTCGACAATATAGCAATCAGCCCCAGCATTTT.

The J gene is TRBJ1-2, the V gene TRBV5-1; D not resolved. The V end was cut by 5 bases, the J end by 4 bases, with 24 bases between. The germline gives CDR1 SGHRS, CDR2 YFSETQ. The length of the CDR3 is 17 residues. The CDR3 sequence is CASRLRSSKDEGYGYTF. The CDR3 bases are TGCGCCAGCAGACTTCGGAGTAGCAAAGACGAGGGCTATGGCTACACCTTC.

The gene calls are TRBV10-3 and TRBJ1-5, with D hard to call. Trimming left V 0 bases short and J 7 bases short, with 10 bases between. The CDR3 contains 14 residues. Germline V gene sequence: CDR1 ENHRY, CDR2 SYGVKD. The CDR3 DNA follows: TGTGCCATCAGTGAGTCTTGGGCCCGGCAGCCCCAGCATTTT. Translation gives CAISESWARQPQHF.

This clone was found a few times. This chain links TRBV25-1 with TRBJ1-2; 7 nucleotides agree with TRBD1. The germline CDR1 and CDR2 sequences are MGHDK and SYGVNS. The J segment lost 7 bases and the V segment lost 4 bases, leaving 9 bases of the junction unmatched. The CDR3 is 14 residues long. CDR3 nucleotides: TGTGCCAGCAGTGGACGACAGGGTATTCTTGGCTACACCTTC. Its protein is CASSGRQGILGYTF.

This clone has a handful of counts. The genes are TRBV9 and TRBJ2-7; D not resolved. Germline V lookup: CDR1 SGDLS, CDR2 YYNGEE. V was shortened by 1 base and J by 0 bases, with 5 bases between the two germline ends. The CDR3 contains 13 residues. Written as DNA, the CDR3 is TGTGCCAGCAGCGTAAACCCCTCCTACGAGCAGTACTTC. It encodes CASSVNPSYEQYF. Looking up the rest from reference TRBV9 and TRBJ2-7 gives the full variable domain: DSGVTQTPKHLITATGQRVTLRCSPRSGDLSVYWYQQSLDQGLQFLIQYYNGEERAKGNILERFSAQQFPDLHSELNLSSLELGDSALYFCASSVNPSYEQYFGPGTRLTVT.

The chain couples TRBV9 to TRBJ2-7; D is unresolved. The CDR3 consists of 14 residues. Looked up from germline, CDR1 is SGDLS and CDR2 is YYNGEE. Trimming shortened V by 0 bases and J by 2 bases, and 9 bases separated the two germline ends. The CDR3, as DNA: TGTGCCAGCAGCGTAGGAGGAAAAGCCTACGAGCAGTACTTC. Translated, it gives CASSVGGKAYEQYF.

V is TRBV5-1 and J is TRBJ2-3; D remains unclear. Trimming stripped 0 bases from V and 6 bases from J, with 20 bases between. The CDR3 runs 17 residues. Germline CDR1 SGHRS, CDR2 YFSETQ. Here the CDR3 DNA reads TGCGCCAGCAGCTTGGGGTCTGTGGGGTTTGCATTGGATACGCAGTATTTT. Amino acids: CASSLGSVGFALDTQYF.